This TCR beta chain was found in a study of PD-1 blockade in classical Hodgkin lymphoma. Here immunoSEQ multiplex PCR was the method, and the copy in TCRdb shows in-frame clones only, minus some. Among about 41,000 clones listed, about 70% were seen once. Each patient relapsed following autologous stem cell transplantation, and prior brentuximab vedotin exposure differed. The CDR3 totals 19 residues. This specimen consisted of peripheral blood mononuclear cells (PBMCs), obtained at baseline. V is TRBV1 and J is TRBJ2-7; TRBD2, the D gene given by the table, was not confirmed from the DNA. TRBV1 constitutes a pseudogene. The sequence was collected from a human donor with classical Hodgkin lymphoma. The CDR3, as DNA: TGCACCAGCAGCCAAGATCGGCGGGGACTAGCGGGAGGGGTGTACGAGCAGTACTTC. This gives the protein CTSSQDRRGLAGGVYEQYF.